The 25 T cell receptor beta chains given below trace back to one sample, sequenced in a study of human T cells and chemical hapten exposure (dated by TCRdb to the early 2020s). The library was built by means of 5' RACE. TCRdb lists the instrument as Illumina MiSeq. TCRdb trimmed public reads at Q25 via fastp, called clones via MiXCR and kept in-frame beta chains. One record per CDR3 amino acid sequence lists the most common genes and DNA. The sample table contains roughly 82,000 distinct CDR3 sequences; only one count was recorded for approximately 15% of them. The ten largest clones take up under 7.5% of the sample. Total RNA was extracted from unfractionated whole blood collected in Tempus Blood RNA tubes. Receptors were obtained from a female donor in good health.

V usage is TRBV2 and J usage is TRBJ2-5; D is unresolved. With 5 bases removed from V and 5 bases from J, the gap between germline ends came to 12 bases. Germline CDR1 SNHLY, CDR2 FYNNEI. The CDR3 is made up of 13 amino acids. The CDR3 loop is CASSTDLKETQYF. The CDR3 bases are TGTGCCAGCAGTACGGACCTGAAGGAGACCCAGTACTTC.

The chain couples TRBV28 to TRBJ2-1, with a possible D match to TRBD1 (6 bases). The germline gives CDR1 MDHEN, CDR2 SYDVKM. Trimming removed 6 bases at V and 2 bases at J, with 11 bases between. The CDR3 length is 14 residues. The CDR3 nucleotides read TGTGCCAGCAGGGGAACAGGGACCTACAATGAGCAGTTCTTC. Protein product: CASRGTGTYNEQFF.

This clonotype was recorded many times. The chain is built from TRBV19 and TRBJ2-3, with TRBD2 as a possible D gene (6 bases). The CDR3 runs 14 residues. V was pared by 7 bases and J by 4 bases, with 15 bases between. Germline V gene data show CDR1 as LNHDA and CDR2 as SQIVND (reference sequence). The CDR3 nucleotides read TGTGCCAGTACGGAGGGGAAGGAAGCAGATACGCAGTATTTT. Its translation: CASTEGKEADTQYF.

This clonotype was observed at least ten times. The chain is built from TRBV28 and TRBJ1-5; the D gene is possibly TRBD1 (6 bases). Per germline, CDR1 MDHEN and CDR2 SYDVKM. Deletions cut 6 bases from V and 6 bases from J, with 12 bases between. CDR3 length: 13 residues. For the CDR3, the DNA is TGTGCCAGCAGACAGGGCCGGGGTCAGCCCCAGCATTTT. Translated: CASRQGRGQPQHF.

The rearrangement joins TRBV30 to TRBJ2-1; D is ambiguous. Looked up from germline, CDR1 is GTSNPN and CDR2 is SVGIG (reference sequence). The germline V and J ends were trimmed by 0 bases and 7 bases, with 13 bases remaining between them. The CDR3 length is 14 residues. The CDR3 DNA follows: TGTGCCTGGAGTGTACAGTCCCTACAGAATGAGCAGTTCTTC. Its protein is CAWSVQSLQNEQFF.

This clonotype was picked up a small number of times. The rearrangement joins TRBV18 to TRBJ2-5, with 10 bases aligning to TRBD2. Germline CDR1 reads KGHSH; CDR2 reads LQKENI. This CDR3 comprises 15 residues. V was pared by 3 bases and J by 1 base, with 2 bases of the junction left unmatched. The CDR3 coding sequence is TGTGCCAGCTCACCTCCTAGCGGGAGCCAAGAGACCCAGTACTTC. Translated: CASSPPSGSQETQYF.

The V gene is TRBV5-1, the J gene TRBJ2-5; 12 bases fit TRBD2. J gave up 2 bases and V 4 bases, and 3 bases lay outside the gene matches. CDR1 and CDR2 from the germline V gene are SGHRS and YFSETQ. This CDR3 comprises 15 residues. The CDR3 sequence is CASSPTSGGQETQYF. As DNA, the CDR3 is TGCGCCAGCAGCCCGACTAGCGGGGGACAAGAGACCCAGTACTTC.

The chain carries TRBV29-1 and TRBJ1-1; no definite D call. The ends were cut back, 5 bases at V and 3 bases at J, with 10 bases in the middle. Germline CDR1 reads SQVTM; CDR2 reads ANQGSEA. This CDR3 comprises 12 residues. The CDR3 region is CSVLGWDTEAFF. In nucleotides, the CDR3 is TGCAGCGTTTTAGGGTGGGACACTGAAGCTTTCTTT.

This clonotype was found a few times. The rearrangement uses TRBV6-6 and TRBJ1-1; D possibly corresponds to TRBD1 (6 bases). The germline V and J ends were trimmed by 0 bases and 4 bases, with 12 bases remaining between them. The CDR3 has 15 amino acids. Germline CDR1 is MNHNY and CDR2 is SVGAGI (reference sequence). The CDR3 loop reads CASSYSRGEGTEAFF. CDR3 bases: TGTGCCAGCAGTTACTCGAGGGGGGAGGGCACTGAAGCTTTCTTT.

As to this clonotype: One junction end does not reproduce the germline sequence, and a read error may be involved. The rearrangement joins TRBV13 to TRBJ2-1; D gene ambiguous. The CDR3 runs to 13 residues. The germline gives CDR1 PRHDT, CDR2 FYEKMQ (reference sequence). In nucleotides, the CDR3 is TGTGCCGGCAGCTCGTCTTCGAGTTATGAGCAGTTCTTC. Translation: CAGSSSSSYEQFF.

The rearrangement links TRBV7-2 to TRBJ2-1; no clear D. Germline lookup yields CDR1 SGHTA and CDR2 FQGNSA. This CDR3 contains 12 residues. V was pared by 0 bases and J by 7 bases, with 4 bases between. The CDR3 nucleotides read TGTGCCAGCAGCTTAGCGTCGAATGAGCAGTTCTTC. Translation: CASSLASNEQFF.

The V and J genes are TRBV7-2 and TRBJ2-1, with 12 bases aligning to TRBD1. CDR1 and CDR2 from the germline V gene are SGHTA and FQGNSA. V lost 5 bases and J lost 2; bases outside the gene matches: 7. The CDR3 has 17 amino acids. CDR3 nucleotides: TGTGCCAGCAGCCCAGAGGGACAGGGGGCTGCCTACAATGAGCAGTTCTTC. Translated: CASSPEGQGAAYNEQFF.

The chain recombines TRBV29-1 with TRBJ2-5; D is uncertain. Per the germline V gene, CDR1 is SQVTM and CDR2 is ANQGSEA. This CDR3 spans 12 amino acids. Trimming stripped 6 bases from V and 4 bases from J, with 12 bases between. The CDR3 DNA reads TGCAGCGTCCCCCTTTCTGGAGAGACCCAGTACTTC. It encodes CSVPLSGETQYF.

This clonotype was counted a few times. V and J are TRBV12-3 or TRBV12-4 and TRBJ1-4; D may be TRBD1 (5 bases). V lost 2 bases and J 8 bases, leaving 15 bases between the germline ends. This CDR3 is built from 15 residues. CDR3 sequence (DNA): TGTGCCAGCAGTTTATCTCAGGGAAAGAGGGAAAAACTGTTTTTT. It encodes CASSLSQGKREKLFF.

V is TRBV5-1 and J is TRBJ2-5; 9 nucleotides agree with TRBD2. In germline, CDR1 is SGHRS, CDR2 YFSETQ. The J segment lost 2 bases and the V segment lost 4 bases, leaving 12 bases of the junction unmatched. The CDR3 is 17 amino acids. The DNA for the CDR3 is TGCGCCAGCAGCCTCCCCGACAGCGGGGGGCGACAAGAGACCCAGTACTTC. Its translation: CASSLPDSGGRQETQYF. The whole variable domain, filled in from reference TRBV5-1 and TRBJ2-5, reads KAGVTQTPRYLIKTRGQQVTLSCSPISGHRSVSWYQQTPGQGLQFLFEYFSETQRNKGNFPGRFSGRQFSNSRSEMNVSTLELGDSALYLCASSLPDSGGRQETQYFGPGTRLLVL.

This clonotype was observed a handful of times. This chain joins TRBV6-2 or TRBV6-3 and TRBJ2-6; 9 bases are shared with TRBD1. Looked up from germline, CDR1 is MNHEY and CDR2 is SVGEGT. The CDR3 length is 18 residues. V was clipped by 5 bases and J by 1 base; unmatched bases: 9. CDR3 protein: CASSTEQGAGSGANVLTF. The CDR3 coding sequence is TGTGCCAGCAGTACCGAACAGGGGGCAGGTTCTGGGGCCAACGTCCTGACTTTC.

The chain carries TRBV5-1 and TRBJ2-5; the match to TRBD2 covers 8 bases. The ends lost 1 base at V and 4 bases at J; junction bases unmatched: 9. The length of the CDR3 is 16 residues. Germline V gene data show CDR1 as SGHRS and CDR2 as YFSETQ. The CDR3 DNA follows: TGCGCCAGCAGCTTGTCCCCAGCGGGAGTCGGAGAGACCCAGTACTTC. This gives the protein CASSLSPAGVGETQYF.

The sample holds a few counts of this clonotype. The chain carries TRBV27 and TRBJ2-2, with D possibly being TRBD1 (6 bases). Germline V CDR1 and CDR2: MNHEY, SMNVEV (reference sequence). V was cut by 3 bases and J by 1 base, with 9 bases left in between. There are 15 residues in the CDR3. The CDR3 region has the DNA TGTGCCAGCAGTTTTCGGACAGTGAACACCGGGGAGCTGTTTTTT. It yields the protein CASSFRTVNTGELFF.

This clonotype has just a few counts. The chain has TRBV29-1 and TRBJ1-1, with D perhaps TRBD1 (5 bases). V was shortened by 1 base and J by 11 bases, with 17 bases between the two germline ends. The germline V gene has CDR1 SQVTM and CDR2 ANQGSEA. This CDR3 spans 13 amino acids. In nucleotides, the CDR3 is TGCAGCGTTGAAGTTTTCTCGGGGGGACCTGCTTTCTTT. Its protein is CSVEVFSGGPAFF. The full variable domain, completed using reference TRBV29-1 and TRBJ1-1, is SAVISQKPSRDICQRGTSLTIQCQVDSQVTMMFWYRQQPGQSLTLIATANQGSEATYESGFVIDKFPISRPNLTFSTLTVSNMSPEDSSIYLCSVEVFSGGPAFFGQGTRLTVV.

The chain joins TRBV6-5 to TRBJ2-2; TRBD2 matches at 7 bases. The CDR3 totals 14 residues. Germline V CDR1 and CDR2: MNHEY, SVGAGI. V shed 5 bases, J shed 0 bases, and the junction held 0 bases outside the gene matches. CDR3 loop: CASSSGTNTGELFF. The CDR3 DNA is TGTGCCAGCAGTAGCGGGACGAACACCGGGGAGCTGTTTTTT.

This clonotype showed up just a few times. V and J are TRBV20-1 and TRBJ2-1, with TRBD1 as a possible D gene (6 bases). The CDR3 consists of 13 residues. Germline V gene sequence: CDR1 DFQATT, CDR2 SNEGSKA (reference sequence). The CDR3 sequence is CSGQPYSYNEQFF. Here the CDR3 DNA reads TGCAGCGGACAGCCCTACTCCTACAATGAGCAGTTCTTC.

This clonotype was counted only a few times. DNA for the CDR3: TGTGCCATCAGCGGCGGGGGGTTAGATACGCAGTATTTT. Translated: CAISGGGLDTQYF. The chain joins TRBV10-3 to TRBJ2-3, with 8 nucleotides matching TRBD2. J was trimmed by 5 bases and V by 6 bases; bases with no gene match: 4. Germline CDR1 is ENHRY and CDR2 is SYGVKD. CDR3 size: 13 residues.

The table lists this clonotype with a few counts. The chain joins TRBV2 to TRBJ2-1, with 11 bases fitting TRBD2. This CDR3 region has 15 residues. Germline V CDR1 and CDR2: SNHLY, FYNNEI. V dropped 1 base and J dropped 7; count of bases not matched to a gene: 3. CDR3 sequence: CASSEGSGGVNEQFF. The CDR3 nucleotides are TGTGCCAGCAGTGAAGGTAGCGGGGGGGTGAATGAGCAGTTCTTC.

This rearrangement joins TRBV5-6 to TRBJ2-7; D uncertain. The V gene's germline CDR1 is SGHDT and CDR2 YYEEEE. The CDR3 loop spans 16 amino acids. Trimming pared 0 bases from V and 2 bases from J, leaving 15 bases between. CDR3 in amino acids: CASSLGARRSTYEQYF. The CDR3 DNA is TGTGCCAGCAGCTTGGGTGCGAGGCGTTCGACCTACGAGCAGTACTTC.

The chain employs TRBV6-6 and TRBJ2-3; D not certain. Germline loops: CDR1 MNHNY, CDR2 SVGAGI (reference sequence). The germline V and J ends were trimmed by 3 bases and 0 bases, with 13 bases remaining between them. The CDR3 sequence is 16 residues long. The CDR3 region is CASSYQSLGSTDTQYF. CDR3 DNA sequence: TGTGCCAGCAGTTATCAATCTTTGGGGAGCACAGATACGCAGTATTTT.